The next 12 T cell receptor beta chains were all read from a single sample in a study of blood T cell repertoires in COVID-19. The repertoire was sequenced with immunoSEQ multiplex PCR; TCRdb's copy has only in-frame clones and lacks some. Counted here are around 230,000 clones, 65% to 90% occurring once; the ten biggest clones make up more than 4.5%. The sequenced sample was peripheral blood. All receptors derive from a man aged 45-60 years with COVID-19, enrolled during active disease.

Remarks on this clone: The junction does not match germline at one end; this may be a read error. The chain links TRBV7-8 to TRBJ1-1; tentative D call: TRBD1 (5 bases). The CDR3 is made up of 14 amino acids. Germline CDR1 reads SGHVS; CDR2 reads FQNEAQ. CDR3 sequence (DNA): TGTGCCAGCAGCTTACAGGGTTTGAACGCTGAAGCTTTCTTT. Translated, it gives CASSLQGLNAEAFF.

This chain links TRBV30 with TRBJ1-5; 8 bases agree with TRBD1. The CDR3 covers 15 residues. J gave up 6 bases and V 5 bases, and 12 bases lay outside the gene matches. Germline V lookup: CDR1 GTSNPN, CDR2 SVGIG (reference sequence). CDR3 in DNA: TGTGCCTGGGGACGGGCAGGGGGCGCCGGTCAGCCCCAGCATTTT. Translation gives CAWGRAGGAGQPQHF.

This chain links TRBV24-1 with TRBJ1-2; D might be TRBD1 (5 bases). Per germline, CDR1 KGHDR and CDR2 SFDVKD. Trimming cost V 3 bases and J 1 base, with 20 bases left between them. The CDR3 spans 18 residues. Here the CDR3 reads CATSDSGQGPANNYGYTF. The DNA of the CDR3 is TGTGCCACCAGTGATAGTGGACAAGGGCCCGCTAATAACTATGGCTACACCTTC.

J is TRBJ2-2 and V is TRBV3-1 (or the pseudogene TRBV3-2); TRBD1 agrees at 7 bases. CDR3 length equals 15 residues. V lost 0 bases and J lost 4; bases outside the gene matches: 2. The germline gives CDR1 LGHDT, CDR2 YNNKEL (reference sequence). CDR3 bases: TGTGCCAGCAGCCAAGAACCAGGGGGCACCGGGGAGCTGTTTTTT. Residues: CASSQEPGGTGELFF.

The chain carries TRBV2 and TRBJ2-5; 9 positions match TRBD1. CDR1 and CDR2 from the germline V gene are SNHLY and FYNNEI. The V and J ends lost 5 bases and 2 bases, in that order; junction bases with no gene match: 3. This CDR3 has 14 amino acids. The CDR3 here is CASSMDRGQETQYF. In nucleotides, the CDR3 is TGTGCCAGCAGTATGGACAGGGGACAAGAGACCCAGTACTTC.

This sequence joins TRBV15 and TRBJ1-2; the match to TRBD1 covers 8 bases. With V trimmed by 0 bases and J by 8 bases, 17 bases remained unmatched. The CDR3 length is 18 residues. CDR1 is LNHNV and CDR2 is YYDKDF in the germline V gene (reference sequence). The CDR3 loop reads CATSRDAGQVGYARGYTF. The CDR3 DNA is TGTGCCACCAGCAGAGACGCGGGACAGGTGGGCTATGCGAGGGGCTACACCTTC.

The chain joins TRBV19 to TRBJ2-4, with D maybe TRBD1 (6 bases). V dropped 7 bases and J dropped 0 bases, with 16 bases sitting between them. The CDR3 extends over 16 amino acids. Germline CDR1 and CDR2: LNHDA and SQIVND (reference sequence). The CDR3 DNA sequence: TGTGCCAGTATTACAAACCGGGACAAAGCCAAAAACATTCAGTACTTC. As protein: CASITNRDKAKNIQYF.

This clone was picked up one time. CDR3 residues: CSASSWTSGLIYEQYF. CDR3 bases: TGCAGTGCTAGTTCGTGGACTAGCGGACTCATCTACGAGCAGTACTTC. This rearrangement joins TRBV20-1 to TRBJ2-7; TRBD2 matches 10 bases. Germline CDR1 DFQATT, CDR2 SNEGSKA (reference sequence). The CDR3 spans 16 residues. V was clipped by 3 bases and J by 3 bases; unmatched bases: 11.

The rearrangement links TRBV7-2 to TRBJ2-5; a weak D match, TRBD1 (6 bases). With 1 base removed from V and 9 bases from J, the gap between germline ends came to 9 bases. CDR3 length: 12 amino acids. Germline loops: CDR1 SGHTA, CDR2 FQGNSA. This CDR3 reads CASSLGQGSQYF. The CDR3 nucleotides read TGTGCCAGCAGCTTAGGGCAGGGGTCCCAGTACTTC.

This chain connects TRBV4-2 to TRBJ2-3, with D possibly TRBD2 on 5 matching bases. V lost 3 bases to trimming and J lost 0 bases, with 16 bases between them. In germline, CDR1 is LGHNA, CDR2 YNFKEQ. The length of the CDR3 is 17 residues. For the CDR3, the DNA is TGTGCCAGCAGCCAGAGGGCTTCGGGGAGTAGCACAGATACGCAGTATTTT. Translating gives CASSQRASGSSTDTQYF.

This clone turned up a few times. CDR3: CASSLYLAGGIYEQYF. In DNA, the CDR3 is TGTGCCAGCAGCCTCTATCTAGCGGGGGGAATCTACGAGCAGTACTTC. The chain combines TRBV14 with TRBJ2-7; 11 nucleotides align to TRBD2. Losses at the gene ends were 4 bases for V and 3 bases for J; bases not matched to a gene: 8. Germline CDR1 is SGHDN and CDR2 is FVKESK. The CDR3 is made up of 16 amino acids.

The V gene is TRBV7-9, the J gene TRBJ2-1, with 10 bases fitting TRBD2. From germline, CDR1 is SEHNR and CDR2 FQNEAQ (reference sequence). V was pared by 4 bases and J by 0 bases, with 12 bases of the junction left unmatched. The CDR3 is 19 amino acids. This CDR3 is CASSSTLSTSGASYNEQFF. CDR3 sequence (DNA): TGTGCCAGCAGCTCTACCCTCTCTACTAGCGGGGCCTCCTACAATGAGCAGTTCTTC.